These T cell receptor beta chains were read from a single sample in a study of beta chain features in type 1 diabetes. Assay: immunoSEQ multiplex PCR; the TCRdb copy retains only in-frame clones and omits some. The repertoire holds a few hundred thousand clones, about 11% seen once, with approximately 0.015% in the top ten. Material: naive CD4+ T cells from blood. These TCRs come from a man younger than 45 with type 1 diabetes. The CDR3 runs from the conserved cysteine through the conserved F or W. The order of the fields is V gene, clone size, J gene, D gene, CDR3 DNA, CDR3 protein. D genes are given only for firm matches. The size field is filled for only some rows; it gives once, few, many or a size class.

v_gene: TRBV9
abundance: few
j_gene: TRBJ2-1
d_gene: TRBD2
CDR3nt: TGTGCCAGCAGCGCGACTGGGAGGGCGGAGCAGTTCTTC
CDR3aa: CASSATGRAEQFF

v_gene: TRBV11-3
abundance: -
j_gene: TRBJ2-3
d_gene: -
CDR3nt: TGTGCCAGCAGCTTTGGTAGCTGGGGCCACACAGATACGCAGTATTTT
CDR3aa: CASSFGSWGHTDTQYF

v_gene: TRBV6-5
abundance: few
j_gene: TRBJ1-1
d_gene: -
CDR3nt: TGTGCCAGCAGTTACTTCCTACCGGTGGGGGCTCCTGAAGCTTTCTTT
CDR3aa: CASSYFLPVGAPEAFF

v_gene: TRBV7-8
abundance: few
j_gene: TRBJ2-4
d_gene: TRBD2
CDR3nt: TGTGCCAGCAGGACCGGGACTAATCCTATTCAGTACTTC
CDR3aa: CASRTGTNPIQYF

v_gene: TRBV6-5
abundance: few
j_gene: TRBJ2-5
d_gene: TRBD1
CDR3nt: TGTGCCAGCAGTTCTCCCAGGGGGCCAGAGACCCAGTACTTC
CDR3aa: CASSSPRGPETQYF

v_gene: TRBV7-9
abundance: few
j_gene: TRBJ1-1
d_gene: TRBD1
CDR3nt: TGTGCCAGCAGCTTAGGAAGGACAGGGGGCAATGAAGCTTTCTTT
CDR3aa: CASSLGRTGGNEAFF

v_gene: TRBV13
abundance: -
j_gene: TRBJ2-7
d_gene: TRBD2
CDR3nt: TGTGCCAGCAGTACCCGGGGGGGGGAGCAGTACTTC
CDR3aa: CASSTRGGEQYF

v_gene: TRBV2
abundance: few
j_gene: TRBJ1-2
d_gene: TRBD1
CDR3nt: TGTGCCAGCAGCGGGACAGGGGGATATGATGGCTACACCTTC
CDR3aa: CASSGTGGYDGYTF

v_gene: TRBV7-9
abundance: few
j_gene: TRBJ2-5
d_gene: TRBD2
CDR3nt: TGTGCCACCGACCCCGGGGGCGGGGGGGCCGGTGAGACCCAGTACTTC
CDR3aa: CATDPGGGGAGETQYF

v_gene: TRBV7-9
abundance: few
j_gene: TRBJ1-5
d_gene: TRBD1
CDR3nt: TGTGCCAGCAGCTTAGGGGACAGGGGGAGTCAGCCCCAGCATTTT
CDR3aa: CASSLGDRGSQPQHF

v_gene: TRBV10-2
abundance: few
j_gene: TRBJ1-1
d_gene: TRBD1
CDR3nt: TGCGCCAGCAGTGACACGGGACAGGGTTACACTGAAGCTTTCTTT
CDR3aa: CASSDTGQGYTEAFF

v_gene: TRBV19
abundance: -
j_gene: TRBJ2-7
d_gene: TRBD1
CDR3nt: TGTGCCAGTAGTATTCCGGGACAGGGCTCCGAGCAGTACTTC
CDR3aa: CASSIPGQGSEQYF

v_gene: TRBV7-9
abundance: -
j_gene: TRBJ1-1
d_gene: -
CDR3nt: TGTGCCAGCAGCTTATTGCCCGACGTTTGGGGGCACGCTGAAGCTTTCTTT
CDR3aa: CASSLLPDVWGHAEAFF

v_gene: TRBV6-5
abundance: few
j_gene: TRBJ2-7
d_gene: TRBD1
CDR3nt: TGTGCCAGCAGACCGACAGGGGTGCCCGAGCAGTACTTC
CDR3aa: CASRPTGVPEQYF

v_gene: TRBV18
abundance: few
j_gene: TRBJ2-1
d_gene: TRBD2
CDR3nt: TGTGCCAGCTCACCACCGCGACTAGCGGCTTACAATGAGCAGTTCTTC
CDR3aa: CASSPPRLAAYNEQFF

v_gene: TRBV11-2
abundance: -
j_gene: TRBJ2-7
d_gene: TRBD2
CDR3nt: TGTGCCACCGGACTAGCGGGGGGTTACGAGCAGTACTTC
CDR3aa: CATGLAGGYEQYF

v_gene: TRBV6-5
abundance: -
j_gene: TRBJ1-6
d_gene: TRBD1
CDR3nt: TGTGCCAGCAGTTCCAGGACAGGGCTTGGCAATTCACCCCTCCACTTT
CDR3aa: CASSSRTGLGNSPLHF

v_gene: TRBV9
abundance: few
j_gene: TRBJ2-1
d_gene: TRBD1
CDR3nt: TGTGCCAGCAGCGACACGGGGACAGGTCCACAGTTCTTC
CDR3aa: CASSDTGTGPQFF

v_gene: TRBV6-1
abundance: few
j_gene: TRBJ1-5
d_gene: -
CDR3nt: TGTGCCAGCAGCCACAATAGCAATCAGCCCCAGCATTTT
CDR3aa: CASSHNSNQPQHF

v_gene: TRBV4-2
abundance: few
j_gene: TRBJ1-5
d_gene: TRBD1
CDR3nt: TGTGCCAGCAGCCCCGGCCTGGGACAGGGCGGAAATCAGCCCCAGCATTTT
CDR3aa: CASSPGLGQGGNQPQHF

v_gene: TRBV2
abundance: -
j_gene: TRBJ1-4
d_gene: TRBD1
CDR3nt: TGTGCCAGCAGTGTTTTCGGGGGACAGACTAATGAAAAACTGTTTTTT
CDR3aa: CASSVFGGQTNEKLFF

v_gene: TRBV15
abundance: few
j_gene: TRBJ2-7
d_gene: TRBD1
CDR3nt: TGTGCCACCAGCAGAGGTTCCGGTGGGCAGGGGGCTTACGAGCAGTACTTC
CDR3aa: CATSRGSGGQGAYEQYF

v_gene: TRBV18
abundance: -
j_gene: TRBJ2-1
d_gene: -
CDR3nt: TGTGCCAGCTCCAAAGGTTGGCAGGCTCCCTACAATGAGCAGTTCTTC
CDR3aa: CASSKGWQAPYNEQFF

v_gene: TRBV4-2
abundance: -
j_gene: TRBJ2-7
d_gene: TRBD2
CDR3nt: TGTGCCAGCAGCCAAGAGGGCCGGGGGGGCTCCGAGCAGTACTTC
CDR3aa: CASSQEGRGGSEQYF

v_gene: TRBV5-1
abundance: few
j_gene: TRBJ2-7
d_gene: TRBD1
CDR3nt: TGCGCCAGCAGCTGGGGGACAGGGGACGAGCAGTACTTC
CDR3aa: CASSWGTGDEQYF

v_gene: TRBV7-3
abundance: few
j_gene: TRBJ1-1
d_gene: TRBD1
CDR3nt: TGTGCCAGCAGCTACCGGGACAGGGCTGAAGCTTTCTTT
CDR3aa: CASSYRDRAEAFF

v_gene: TRBV11-2
abundance: -
j_gene: TRBJ2-1
d_gene: TRBD1
CDR3nt: TGTGCCAGCAGCCCCCTCGGGACAGTCTACAATGAGCAGTTCTTC
CDR3aa: CASSPLGTVYNEQFF

v_gene: TRBV5-5
abundance: few
j_gene: TRBJ2-1
d_gene: TRBD1
CDR3nt: TGTGCCAGCAGGCGATTTGGACAGGGCAACAATGAGCAGTTCTTC
CDR3aa: CASRRFGQGNNEQFF

v_gene: TRBV25-1
abundance: -
j_gene: TRBJ2-1
d_gene: TRBD2
CDR3nt: TGTGCCAGCACCAACGGGCTAGCGGGGAATGAGCAGTTCTTC
CDR3aa: CASTNGLAGNEQFF

v_gene: TRBV7-9
abundance: few
j_gene: TRBJ2-3
d_gene: -
CDR3nt: TGTGCCAGCAGCTTAGGGGCAGCAGATACGCAGTATTTT
CDR3aa: CASSLGAADTQYF

v_gene: TRBV5-1
abundance: few
j_gene: TRBJ1-1
d_gene: TRBD1
CDR3nt: TGCGCCAGCAGCTTGGCGGCAGGGGGCACTGAAGCTTTCTTT
CDR3aa: CASSLAAGGTEAFF

v_gene: TRBV27
abundance: few
j_gene: TRBJ2-5
d_gene: TRBD2
CDR3nt: TGTGCCAGCTCGACTAGCGGGGGGACCTCGAAGGGCGAGACCCAGTACTTC
CDR3aa: CASSTSGGTSKGETQYF

v_gene: TRBV28
abundance: few
j_gene: TRBJ1-3
d_gene: TRBD1
CDR3nt: TGTGCCAGCAGACCCCTGGACAGGGCAAACACCATATATTTT
CDR3aa: CASRPLDRANTIYF

v_gene: TRBV10-3
abundance: few
j_gene: TRBJ2-7
d_gene: -
CDR3nt: TGTGCCATCAGTGACCCGACGGGAGATGGCTCCTACGAGCAGTACTTC
CDR3aa: CAISDPTGDGSYEQYF

v_gene: TRBV7-3
abundance: few
j_gene: TRBJ2-5
d_gene: TRBD2
CDR3nt: TGTGCCAGCAGCTTAATGGGGGGGTCCCAAGAGACCCAGTACTTC
CDR3aa: CASSLMGGSQETQYF

v_gene: TRBV6-5
abundance: -
j_gene: TRBJ1-2
d_gene: -
CDR3nt: TGTGCCAGCAGAGCGACAGCTAACTATGGCTACACCTTC
CDR3aa: CASRATANYGYTF

v_gene: TRBV7-3
abundance: -
j_gene: TRBJ1-4
d_gene: TRBD1
CDR3nt: TGTGCCAGCAGCCCTACAGGGGATGAAAAACTGTTTTTT
CDR3aa: CASSPTGDEKLFF

v_gene: TRBV7-3
abundance: -
j_gene: TRBJ1-2
d_gene: -
CDR3nt: TGTGCCAGCAGCTTAACAGCGGGCCTTGGCTACACCTTC
CDR3aa: CASSLTAGLGYTF

v_gene: TRBV6-5
abundance: few
j_gene: TRBJ2-5
d_gene: TRBD1
CDR3nt: TGTGCCAGCAGAGAGAGCTACAGGGGTGGCGAGACCCAGTACTTC
CDR3aa: CASRESYRGGETQYF

v_gene: TRBV5-8
abundance: -
j_gene: TRBJ2-7
d_gene: -
CDR3nt: TGTGCCAGCAGTATGGCTCAGGGGAGCGAGCAGTACTTC
CDR3aa: CASSMAQGSEQYF

v_gene: TRBV18
abundance: few
j_gene: TRBJ1-1
d_gene: -
CDR3nt: TGTGCCAGCTCACCCCAGCGGGGCTTCCCTGGTGAAGCTTTCTTT
CDR3aa: CASSPQRGFPGEAFF

v_gene: TRBV4-1
abundance: -
j_gene: TRBJ2-3
d_gene: -
CDR3nt: TGCGCCAGCAGCCAGACACCCACAGATACGCAGTATTTT
CDR3aa: CASSQTPTDTQYF

v_gene: TRBV5-1
abundance: -
j_gene: TRBJ2-5
d_gene: -
CDR3nt: TGCGCCAGCAGCTTGGCACTAGACCGCGCCCAAGAGACCCAGTACTTC
CDR3aa: CASSLALDRAQETQYF

v_gene: TRBV5-4
abundance: -
j_gene: TRBJ2-5
d_gene: TRBD1
CDR3nt: TGTGCCAGCAGAGCTCAGACAGGGTCGGGAGAGACCCAGTACTTC
CDR3aa: CASRAQTGSGETQYF